This record looks at one T cell receptor beta chain sequence and its context. Its antigen remains unknown. A much bigger clone sits one base away, suggesting this may be a read error. The data belong to a study of tumor and adjacent non-tumor tissue in lung cancer. The overall study: Patients were aged about 31 to 85, 9 to 10 men and about 5 women, stage I to III. Some 4.2 million productive TCRbeta reads were obtained per sample on average.

No cell sorting was done before RNA was extracted from the tissue. Chemotherapy-naive patients with new lung cancer underwent thoracic surgery in China, August–November 2014. The library came from three nested PCR rounds adapted from ARM-PCR protocols. TCRdb re-analysed the multiplex PCR reads in MiXCR, keeping a single row per CDR3 protein. Among roughly 66,000 distinct CDR3 sequences listed, around three quarters were seen once. Findings of the study overall: Tumor repertoires had a smaller top 100 clone share than normal lung.

The germline gives CDR1 SGHNT, CDR2 YYREEE (reference sequence). The CDR3 is 15 residues long. The genes are TRBV5-4 and TRBJ1-1, with D tentatively TRBD1 (5 bases). The sample taken for sequencing was lung tumor tissue. The clonotype was recovered from a man in his 60s with non-small cell lung cancer. This chain's CDR3 is CTSSLVGVLNTEAFF. CDR3 coding DNA: TGTACCAGCAGCTTGGTGGGGGTCTTGAACACTGAAGCTTTCTTT.